These 14 T cell receptor beta chains came from one sample sequenced in a study of T cells after yellow fever vaccination. MiXCR, run by TCRdb on the 5' RACE reads, gives a single entry per CDR3 protein. Found here are about 350,000 distinct CDR3 sequences, roughly 7.5% of them singletons; the top ten hold under 20%. Sequencing used PBMCs, obtained around 45 days after the first yellow fever vaccination. These TCRs come from a man aged 18 to 30 who received the YFV17D yellow fever vaccine.

The rearrangement uses TRBV28 and TRBJ2-3, with 9 nucleotides matching TRBD1. V was clipped by 4 bases and J by 3 bases; unmatched bases: 11. Germline V gene sequence: CDR1 MDHEN, CDR2 SYDVKM. This CDR3 contains 17 residues. CDR3 DNA: TGTGCCAGCAGTTACAATACGGACAGGGGATGGACAGATACGCAGTATTTT. As protein: CASSYNTDRGWTDTQYF.

In its sample, this clonotype was seen a few times. V and J are TRBV9 and TRBJ2-7, with 10 bases matching TRBD1. Per germline, CDR1 SGDLS and CDR2 YYNGEE. V lost 3 bases, J lost 3 bases, and 3 bases stayed unmatched. The CDR3 extends over 14 amino acids. DNA for the CDR3: TGTGCCAGCAGCGCCGGACAGGGGGGCTACGAGCAGTACTTC. As protein: CASSAGQGGYEQYF.

This clonotype was picked up a small number of times. The chain couples TRBV2 to TRBJ1-5; D may be TRBD1 (5 bases). This CDR3 spans 16 amino acids. Deletions cut 6 bases from V and 2 bases from J, with 17 bases between. CDR1 and CDR2 from the germline V gene are SNHLY and FYNNEI. The CDR3 bases are TGTGCCAGCAGCGCTAGGGGCTTTCACGGCAATCAGCCCCAGCATTTT. Translating it yields CASSARGFHGNQPQHF. The variable domain in full, with the rest retrieved from reference TRBV2 and TRBJ1-5, is EPEVTQTPSHQVTQMGQEVILRCVPISNHLYFYWYRQILGQKVEFLVSFYNNEISEKSEIFDDQFSVERPDGSNFTLKIRSTKLEDSAMYFCASSARGFHGNQPQHFGDGTRLSIL.

The CDR3 region is CASSLSGSGELFF. CDR3 nucleotides: TGCGCCAGCAGCTTGTCCGGGTCCGGGGAGCTGTTTTTT. The chain combines TRBV5-1 with TRBJ2-2; the D is unclear. V was clipped by 1 base and J by 6 bases, with 7 bases between them. Germline assignment: CDR1 SGHRS and CDR2 YFSETQ. This CDR3 spans 13 amino acids. The whole variable domain, filled in from reference TRBV5-1 and TRBJ2-2, reads KAGVTQTPRYLIKTRGQQVTLSCSPISGHRSVSWYQQTPGQGLQFLFEYFSETQRNKGNFPGRFSGRQFSNSRSEMNVSTLELGDSALYLCASSLSGSGELFFGEGSRLTVL.

The rearrangement links TRBV7-2 to TRBJ1-2; D remains ambiguous. V dropped 3 bases and J dropped 0 bases, with 8 bases sitting between them. This CDR3 is 14 amino acids long. Germline-derived CDR1 and CDR2 are SGHTA and FQGNSA. The CDR3 reads CASSFGQANYGYTF. CDR3 DNA sequence: TGTGCCAGCAGCTTTGGGCAGGCTAACTATGGCTACACCTTC.

The table lists this clonotype with many counts. The genes are TRBV7-2 and TRBJ2-5, with 11 nucleotides matching TRBD2. The CDR3 length is 15 residues. J was trimmed by 4 bases and V by 2 bases; bases with no gene match: 3. Germline lookup yields CDR1 SGHTA and CDR2 FQGNSA. The CDR3: CASSLWLAGGETQYF. DNA of the CDR3: TGTGCCAGCAGCTTATGGCTAGCGGGGGGAGAGACCCAGTACTTC.

This clonotype was recorded many times. The rearrangement uses TRBV7-2 and TRBJ1-2; 8 bases align to TRBD1. The germline V gene has CDR1 SGHTA and CDR2 FQGNSA. The CDR3 runs to 13 residues. Trimming at V came to 3 bases and at J to 9 bases, leaving 6 bases not matched to a gene. This chain's CDR3 is CASSFPGGTSYTF. CDR3 nucleotide sequence: TGTGCCAGCAGCTTCCCAGGGGGCACCAGCTACACCTTC.

The rearrangement joins TRBV20-1 to TRBJ2-5; 8 bases fit TRBD2. Germline CDR1 and CDR2: DFQATT and SNEGSKA (reference sequence). J lost 5 bases, V lost 2 bases, and 7 bases had no gene match. The length of the CDR3 is 14 residues. The chain's CDR3 is CSARKTGGVETQYF. CDR3 DNA: TGCAGTGCTAGAAAGACGGGGGGGGTCGAGACCCAGTACTTC.

This clonotype was picked up many times. J is TRBJ1-5 and V is TRBV6-2 or TRBV6-3, with 9 bases lining up with TRBD1. V was clipped by 4 bases and J by 2 bases; unmatched bases: 0. Germline-derived CDR1 and CDR2 are MNHEY and SVGEGT. This CDR3 is 14 amino acids long. The CDR3 sequence is CASSWTGGNQPQHF. The CDR3 coding sequence is TGTGCCAGCAGTTGGACAGGGGGCAATCAGCCCCAGCATTTT.

The chain is built from TRBV7-9 and TRBJ2-2, with D maybe TRBD2 (5 bases). Trimming cost V 5 bases and J 7 bases, with 17 bases left between them. Germline V gene data show CDR1 as SEHNR and CDR2 as FQNEAQ (reference sequence). CDR3 length: 15 residues. The CDR3 is CASSPPGKRDGELFF. The CDR3 DNA follows: TGTGCCAGCAGCCCCCCGGGAAAAAGGGACGGGGAGCTGTTTTTT.

This clonotype was seen only a few times. V usage is TRBV19 and J usage is TRBJ2-2; possibly TRBD1 for D (6 bases). CDR1 LNHDA and CDR2 SQIVND come from the germline V gene (reference sequence). V lost 4 bases and J 4 bases, leaving 16 bases between the germline ends. The CDR3 is 16 residues long. Here the CDR3 reads CASSKQGPLSTGELFF. The CDR3 region has the DNA TGTGCCAGTAGTAAACAGGGCCCCTTATCCACCGGGGAGCTGTTTTTT.

The sample holds a few counts of this clonotype. The chain combines TRBV7-8 with TRBJ2-1; TRBD1 agrees at 9 bases. Looked up from germline, CDR1 is SGHVS and CDR2 is FQNEAQ. V lost 1 base, J lost 8 bases, and 3 bases stayed unmatched. The CDR3 has 14 amino acids. CDR3 nucleotide sequence: TGTGCCAGCAGCTTAGGGACAGGGGACCATGAGCAGTTCTTC. Residues: CASSLGTGDHEQFF.

This clonotype was counted between two and nine times. The chain links TRBV19 to TRBJ2-1; possibly TRBD1 or TRBD2 for D (5 bases each). The CDR3 sequence is 12 residues long. The V and J ends lost 9 bases and 12 bases respectively, with 18 bases between them. Germline loops: CDR1 LNHDA, CDR2 SQIVND (reference sequence). Written as DNA, the CDR3 is TGTGCCAGCCGCGCCCCTGGGGGTCGGCAGTTCTTC. Translation gives CASRAPGGRQFF.

This clonotype was found a few times. The V call is TRBV5-1, the J call TRBJ1-6; D possibly corresponds to TRBD1 (6 bases). Germline values: CDR1 SGHRS, CDR2 YFSETQ. Trimming took 3 bases from V and 0 from J, leaving 25 bases between them. The CDR3 extends over 21 amino acids. The CDR3 spells CASSSRTLTPGASSYNSPLHF. The CDR3 DNA sequence: TGCGCCAGCAGCTCACGCACGCTCACCCCGGGGGCCAGCTCCTATAATTCACCCCTCCACTTT.